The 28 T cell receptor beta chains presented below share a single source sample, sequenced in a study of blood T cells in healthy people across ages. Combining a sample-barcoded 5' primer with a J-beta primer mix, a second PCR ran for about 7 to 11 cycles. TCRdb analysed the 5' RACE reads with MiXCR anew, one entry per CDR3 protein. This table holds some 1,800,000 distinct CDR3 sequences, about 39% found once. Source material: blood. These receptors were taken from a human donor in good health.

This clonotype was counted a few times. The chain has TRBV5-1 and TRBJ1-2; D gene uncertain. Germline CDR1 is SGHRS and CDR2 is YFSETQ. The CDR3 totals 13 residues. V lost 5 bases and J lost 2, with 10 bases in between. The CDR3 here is CASRPDGNYGYTF. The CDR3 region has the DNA TGCGCCAGCAGACCTGACGGGAACTATGGCTACACCTTC.

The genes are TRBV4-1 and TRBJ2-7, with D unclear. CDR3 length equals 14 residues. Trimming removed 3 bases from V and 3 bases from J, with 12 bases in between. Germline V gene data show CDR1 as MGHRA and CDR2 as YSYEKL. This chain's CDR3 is CASSQVVILYEQYF. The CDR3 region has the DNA TGCGCCAGCAGCCAGGTGGTCATCCTCTACGAGCAGTACTTC.

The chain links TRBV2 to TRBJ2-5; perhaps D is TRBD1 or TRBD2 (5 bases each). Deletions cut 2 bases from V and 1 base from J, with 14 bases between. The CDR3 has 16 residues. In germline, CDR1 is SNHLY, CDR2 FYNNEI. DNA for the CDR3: TGTGCCAGCAGTGAATCCCAGGGACGTACCCAAGAGACCCAGTACTTC. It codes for CASSESQGRTQETQYF.

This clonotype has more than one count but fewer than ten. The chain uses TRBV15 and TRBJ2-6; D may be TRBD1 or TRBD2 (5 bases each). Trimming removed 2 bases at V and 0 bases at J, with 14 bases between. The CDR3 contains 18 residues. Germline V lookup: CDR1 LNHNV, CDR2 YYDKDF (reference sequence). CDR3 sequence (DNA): TGTGCCACCAGCAGACAGGGAGCCCCCTACTCTGGGGCCAACGTCCTGACTTTC. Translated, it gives CATSRQGAPYSGANVLTF.

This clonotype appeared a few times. CDR3 loop: CASSEGSDIQYF. Here the CDR3 DNA reads TGTGCCAGCAGTGAGGGCAGTGACATTCAGTACTTC. The chain couples TRBV2 to TRBJ2-4; D ambiguous. Germline CDR1 and CDR2: SNHLY and FYNNEI. Trimming took 3 bases from V and 8 from J, leaving 8 bases between them. The CDR3 has 12 residues.

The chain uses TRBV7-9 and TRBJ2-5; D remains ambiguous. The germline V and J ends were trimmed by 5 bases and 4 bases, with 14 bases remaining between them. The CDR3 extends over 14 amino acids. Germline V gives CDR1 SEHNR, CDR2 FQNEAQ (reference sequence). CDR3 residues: CASSPQVGIETQYF. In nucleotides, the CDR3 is TGTGCCAGCAGCCCCCAAGTGGGGATAGAGACCCAGTACTTC.

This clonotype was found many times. The CDR3 is CASRRQGQETQYF. The CDR3 region has the DNA TGTGCCAGCAGAAGACAGGGCCAAGAGACCCAGTACTTC. The chain is built from TRBV12-3 or TRBV12-4 and TRBJ2-5; 7 bases align to TRBD1. This CDR3 contains 13 residues. J was trimmed by 1 base and V by 6 bases; bases with no gene match: 2.

CDR3: CASSPGTGITDYTF. In DNA form, the CDR3 reads TGTGCCAGCAGCCCCGGGACAGGGATTACGGACTACACCTTC. V is TRBV7-9 and J is TRBJ1-2, with TRBD1 matching over 9 bases. Germline V gene sequence: CDR1 SEHNR, CDR2 FQNEAQ (reference sequence). With 5 bases clipped from V and 10 bases from J, the junction kept 11 bases outside the gene matches. This CDR3 spans 14 amino acids.

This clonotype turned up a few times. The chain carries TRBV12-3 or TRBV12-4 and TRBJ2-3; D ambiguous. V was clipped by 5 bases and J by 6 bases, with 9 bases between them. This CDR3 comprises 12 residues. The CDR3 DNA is TGTGCCAGCAGTCCCGCTGCGGATACGCAGTATTTT. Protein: CASSPAADTQYF.

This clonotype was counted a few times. The CDR3 loop is CASLIAGGRDTQYF. The CDR3 bases are TGTGCCAGCTTAATAGCGGGGGGGAGAGATACGCAGTATTTT. The chain links TRBV7-9 to TRBJ2-3; TRBD2 matches at 11 bases. This CDR3 spans 14 amino acids. V lost 8 bases to trimming and J lost 5 bases; unmatched junction nucleotides: 6. The germline gives CDR1 SEHNR, CDR2 FQNEAQ (reference sequence).

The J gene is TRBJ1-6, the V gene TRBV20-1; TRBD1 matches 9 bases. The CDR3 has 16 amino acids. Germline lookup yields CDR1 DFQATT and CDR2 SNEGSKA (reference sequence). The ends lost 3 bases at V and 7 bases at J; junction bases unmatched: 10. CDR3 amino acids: CSARGSGTGNNSPLHF. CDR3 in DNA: TGCAGTGCTAGGGGTAGCGGGACAGGGAACAATTCACCCCTCCACTTT.

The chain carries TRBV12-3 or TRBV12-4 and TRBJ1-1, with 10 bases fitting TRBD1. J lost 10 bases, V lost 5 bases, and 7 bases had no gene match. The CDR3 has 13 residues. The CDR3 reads CASSAGTGVRAFF. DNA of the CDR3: TGTGCCAGCAGTGCCGGGACAGGGGTCCGAGCTTTCTTT.

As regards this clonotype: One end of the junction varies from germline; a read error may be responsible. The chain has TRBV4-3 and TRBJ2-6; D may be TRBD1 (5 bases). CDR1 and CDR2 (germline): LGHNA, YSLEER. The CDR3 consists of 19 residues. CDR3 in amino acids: CASSQDLSGWETGANVMTF. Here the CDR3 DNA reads TGCGCCAGCAGCCAAGATCTTAGTGGCTGGGAAACTGGGGCCAACGTCATGACTTTC.

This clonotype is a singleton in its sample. CDR3 sequence (DNA): TGTGCCAGCAGTGAGGAGGCACGGCCATATAGCAATCAGCCCCAGCATTTT. Its translation is CASSEEARPYSNQPQHF. The rearrangement uses TRBV2 and TRBJ1-5; D unclear. V was pared by 3 bases and J by 0 bases, with 15 bases between. In germline, CDR1 is SNHLY, CDR2 FYNNEI. This CDR3 is built from 17 residues. Filled out from reference TRBV2 and TRBJ1-5, the complete variable domain reads EPEVTQTPSHQVTQMGQEVILRCVPISNHLYFYWYRQILGQKVEFLVSFYNNEISEKSEIFDDQFSVERPDGSNFTLKIRSTKLEDSAMYFCASSEEARPYSNQPQHFGDGTRLSIL.

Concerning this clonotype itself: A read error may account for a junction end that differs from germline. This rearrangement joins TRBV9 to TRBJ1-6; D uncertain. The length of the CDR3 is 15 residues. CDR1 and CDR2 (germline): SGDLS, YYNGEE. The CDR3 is CACSVSGQNGSPLHF. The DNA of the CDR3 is TGTGCCTGCAGCGTATCCGGGCAGAATGGGTCACCCCTCCACTTT.

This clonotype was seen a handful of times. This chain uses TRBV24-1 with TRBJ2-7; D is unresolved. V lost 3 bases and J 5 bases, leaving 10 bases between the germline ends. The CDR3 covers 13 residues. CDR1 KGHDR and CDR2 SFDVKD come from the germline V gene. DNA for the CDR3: TGTGCCACCAGTGATCCTATTCGCAACGAGCAGTACTTC. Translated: CATSDPIRNEQYF.

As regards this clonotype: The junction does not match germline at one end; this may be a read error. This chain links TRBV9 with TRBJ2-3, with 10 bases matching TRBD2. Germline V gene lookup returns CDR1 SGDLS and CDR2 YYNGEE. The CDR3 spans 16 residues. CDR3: CTSSDRLAGPFPTQYF. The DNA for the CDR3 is TGTACCAGCAGCGACAGACTAGCGGGCCCCTTCCCTACGCAGTATTTT.

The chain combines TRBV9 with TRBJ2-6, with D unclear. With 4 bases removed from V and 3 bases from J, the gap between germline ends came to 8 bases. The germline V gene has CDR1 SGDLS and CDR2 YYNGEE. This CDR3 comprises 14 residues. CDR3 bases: TGTGCCAGCAGCCGGCCTGGTGGGGCCAACGTCCTGACTTTC. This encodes CASSRPGGANVLTF.

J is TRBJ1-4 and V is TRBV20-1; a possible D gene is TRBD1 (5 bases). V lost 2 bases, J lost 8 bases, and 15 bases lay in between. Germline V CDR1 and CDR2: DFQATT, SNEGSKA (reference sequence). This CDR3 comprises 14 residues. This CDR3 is CSARRVGAEEKLFF. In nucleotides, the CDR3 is TGCAGTGCTAGAAGAGTCGGGGCTGAGGAAAAACTGTTTTTT.

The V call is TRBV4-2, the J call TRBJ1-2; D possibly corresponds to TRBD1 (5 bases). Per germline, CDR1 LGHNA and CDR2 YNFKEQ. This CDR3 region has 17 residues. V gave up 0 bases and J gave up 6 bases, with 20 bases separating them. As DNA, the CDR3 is TGTGCCAGCAGCCAAGACGGAGGGTATGGGGGGGATGATGGCTACACCTTC. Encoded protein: CASSQDGGYGGDDGYTF.

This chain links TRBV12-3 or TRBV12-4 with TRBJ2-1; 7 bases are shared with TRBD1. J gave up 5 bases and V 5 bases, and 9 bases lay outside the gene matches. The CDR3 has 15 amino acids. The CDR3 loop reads CASSPGQSVNNEQFF. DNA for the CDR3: TGTGCCAGCAGTCCGGGACAGTCGGTTAACAATGAGCAGTTCTTC.

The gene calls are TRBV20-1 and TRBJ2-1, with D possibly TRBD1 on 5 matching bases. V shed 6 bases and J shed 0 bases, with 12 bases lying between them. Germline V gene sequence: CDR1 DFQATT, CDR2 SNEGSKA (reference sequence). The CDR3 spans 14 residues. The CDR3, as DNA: TGCAGTGCCTCCGACAGTTACTCCTACAATGAGCAGTTCTTC. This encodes CSASDSYSYNEQFF.

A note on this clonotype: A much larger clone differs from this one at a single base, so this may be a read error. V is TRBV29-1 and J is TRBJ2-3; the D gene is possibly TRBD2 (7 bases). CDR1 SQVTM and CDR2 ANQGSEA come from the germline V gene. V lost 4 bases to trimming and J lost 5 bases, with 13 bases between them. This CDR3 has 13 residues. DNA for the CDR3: TGCAGCGTTGTAGAGAGGGGGGGAGATACGCAGTATTTT. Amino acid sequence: CSVVERGGDTQYF.

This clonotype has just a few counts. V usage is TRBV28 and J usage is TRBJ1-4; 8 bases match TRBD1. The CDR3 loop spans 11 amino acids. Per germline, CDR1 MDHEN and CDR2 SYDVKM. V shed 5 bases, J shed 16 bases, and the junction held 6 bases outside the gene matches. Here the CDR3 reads CASSEDRGRFF. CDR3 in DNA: TGTGCCAGCAGTGAAGACAGGGGTCGGTTTTTT.

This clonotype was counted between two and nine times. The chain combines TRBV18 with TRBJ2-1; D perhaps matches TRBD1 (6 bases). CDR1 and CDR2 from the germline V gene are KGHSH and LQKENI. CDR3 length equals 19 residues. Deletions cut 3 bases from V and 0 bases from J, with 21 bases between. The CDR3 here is CASSPRDIPSSSSYNEQFF. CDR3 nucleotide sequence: TGTGCCAGCTCACCCCGGGACATTCCCTCGTCGAGCTCCTACAATGAGCAGTTCTTC.

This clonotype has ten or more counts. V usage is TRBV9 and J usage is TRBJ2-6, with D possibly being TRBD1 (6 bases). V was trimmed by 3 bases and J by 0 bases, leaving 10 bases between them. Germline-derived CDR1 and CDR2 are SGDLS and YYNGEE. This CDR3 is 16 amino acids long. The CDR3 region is CASSAPGDSGANVLTF. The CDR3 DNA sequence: TGTGCCAGCAGCGCCCCAGGGGACTCTGGGGCCAACGTCCTGACTTTC.

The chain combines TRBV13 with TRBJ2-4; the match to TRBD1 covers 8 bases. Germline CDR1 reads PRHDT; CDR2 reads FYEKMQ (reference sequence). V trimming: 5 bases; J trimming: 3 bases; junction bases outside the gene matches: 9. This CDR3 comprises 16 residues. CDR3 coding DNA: TGTGCCAGCAGCCCCAATGGACAGGGAAGCAAAAACATTCAGTACTTC. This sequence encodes CASSPNGQGSKNIQYF.

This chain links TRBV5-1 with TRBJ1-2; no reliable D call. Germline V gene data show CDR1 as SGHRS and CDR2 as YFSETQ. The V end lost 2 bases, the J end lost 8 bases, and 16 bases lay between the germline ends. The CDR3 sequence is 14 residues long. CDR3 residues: CASSFYTGSLGYTF. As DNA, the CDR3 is TGCGCCAGCAGCTTTTATACGGGGTCTCTGGGCTACACCTTC. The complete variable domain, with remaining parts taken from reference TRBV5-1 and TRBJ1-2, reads KAGVTQTPRYLIKTRGQQVTLSCSPISGHRSVSWYQQTPGQGLQFLFEYFSETQRNKGNFPGRFSGRQFSNSRSEMNVSTLELGDSALYLCASSFYTGSLGYTFGSGTRLTVV.